Listed here are 10 T cell receptor beta chains from one sample, sequenced in a study of blood T cell repertoires in COVID-19. TCRdb keeps only in-frame clones here, not all; method: immunoSEQ multiplex PCR. Of 140,000 to 150,000 clones in the sample, around 81% were seen once. What was sequenced was peripheral blood. The receptor set was obtained from a man aged 55 to 70 with active or convalescent COVID-19.

V gene TRBV4-2 combines with J gene TRBJ2-1; a possible D gene is TRBD2 (7 bases). This CDR3 has 13 residues. Looked up from germline, CDR1 is LGHNA and CDR2 is YNFKEQ. Trimming shortened V by 8 bases and J by 7 bases, and 15 bases separated the two germline ends. The CDR3 loop reads CASGRGGANEQFF. CDR3 DNA: TGTGCCAGCGGGAGGGGGGGGGCGAATGAGCAGTTCTTC.

The rearrangement uses TRBV9 and TRBJ2-7; 8 bases align to TRBD2. Germline CDR1 and CDR2: SGDLS and YYNGEE. J was trimmed by 3 bases and V by 4 bases; bases with no gene match: 9. This CDR3 has 15 residues. As DNA, the CDR3 is TGTGCCAGCAGCCCACAGGGACTAGTCGACTACGAGCAGTACTTC. Translated, it gives CASSPQGLVDYEQYF.

V usage is TRBV28 and J usage is TRBJ1-5; possibly TRBD1 for D (5 bases). V was cut by 6 bases and J by 5 bases, with 14 bases left in between. There are 14 residues in the CDR3. Germline lookup yields CDR1 MDHEN and CDR2 SYDVKM. The CDR3 reads CASRYQGGHQPQHF. In nucleotides, the CDR3 is TGTGCCAGCAGGTATCAGGGAGGGCATCAGCCCCAGCATTTT.

The chain couples TRBV30 to TRBJ1-1; weak D call: TRBD1 (5 bases). The V gene's germline CDR1 is GTSNPN and CDR2 SVGIG (reference sequence). V was shortened by 7 bases and J by 6 bases, with 15 bases between the two germline ends. The CDR3 covers 12 residues. The CDR3 DNA reads TGTGCCTCTAGGGGAGGAGGCGCTGAAGCTTTCTTT. Its translation is CASRGGGAEAFF.

The V and J genes are TRBV10-3 and TRBJ1-1; D unresolved. V gave up 2 bases and J gave up 1 base, with 2 bases separating them. The CDR3 is 12 residues long. Germline V gives CDR1 ENHRY, CDR2 SYGVKD. CDR3 nucleotides: TGTGCCATCAGTGAGCGGAACACTGAAGCTTTCTTT. This encodes CAISERNTEAFF.

The rearrangement joins TRBV12-3 or TRBV12-4 to TRBJ2-1, with D possibly TRBD2 on 5 matching bases. This CDR3 region has 10 residues. V dropped 11 bases and J dropped 8 bases, with 10 bases sitting between them. In DNA form, the CDR3 reads TGTGCCTCGGGGAGTTATGAGCAGTTCTTC. Amino acid sequence: CASGSYEQFF.

The sample holds a few counts of this clone. The V and J genes are TRBV2 and TRBJ1-5, with D perhaps matching TRBD1 (5 bases). The CDR3 covers 14 residues. V shed 2 bases and J shed 2 bases, with 7 bases lying between them. Germline values: CDR1 SNHLY, CDR2 FYNNEI. The CDR3 spells CASSEQGRNQPQHF. CDR3 coding DNA: TGTGCCAGCAGTGAACAGGGTCGCAATCAGCCCCAGCATTTT.

The V call is TRBV12-5, the J call TRBJ2-3, with TRBD1 identical over 7 bases. The V and J ends lost 2 bases and 4 bases, in that order; junction bases with no gene match: 0. This CDR3 spans 13 amino acids. CDR1 LGHNT and CDR2 FRNRAP come from the germline V gene. The CDR3, as DNA: TGTGCTAGTGGTTTGCAGGGGGCAGATACGCAGTATTTT. It encodes CASGLQGADTQYF.

The chain recombines TRBV23-1 with TRBJ2-5; D remains ambiguous. TRBV23-1 is treated as an ORF (open reading frame) with a function not yet certain. The ends were cut back, 3 bases at V and 5 bases at J, with 7 bases in the middle. CDR3 size: 12 residues. In nucleotides, the CDR3 is TGCGCCAGCAGTCAGGCAACGGAGACCCAGTACTTC. This sequence encodes CASSQATETQYF.

This clone was found once. The chain combines TRBV6-4 with TRBJ1-4; TRBD1 might be the D (5 bases). V lost 2 bases, J lost 2 bases, and 24 bases lay in between. The CDR3 has 20 residues. Germline lookup yields CDR1 MRHNA and CDR2 SNTAGT. The CDR3 nucleotides read TGTGCCAGCAGTGACCCGACCCTCTGGAGGGGTAGGTCGACTAATGAAAAACTGTTTTTT. Amino acids: CASSDPTLWRGRSTNEKLFF.